These T cell receptor beta chains were read from a single sample in a study of early T cells in non-severe SARS-CoV-2 infection. MiXCR was run by TCRdb on the 5' RACE reads, yielding one entry per CDR3 protein. The data contain 70,000 or so distinct CDR3 sequences, 12% of them singletons. Material: whole blood. The receptors derive from an adult who was a healthcare worker with PCR-confirmed SARS-CoV-2 infection or an uninfected control (not recorded which). Both conserved end residues are part of each CDR3. D genes are given only for firm matches. Clone size is stated in some rows and not others, as once, few, many or a class when expanded.

D	size	J	V	DNA	CDR3
NA	NA	TRBJ1-2	TRBV3-1	TGTGCCAGCAGCCCAGGTACCGGGATAAACTATGGCTACACCTTC	CASSPGTGINYGYTF
NA	NA	TRBJ2-3	TRBV7-2	TGTGCCAGCCACGTTCAGGGCAGAGATACGCAGTATTTT	CASHVQGRDTQYF
NA	NA	TRBJ1-3	TRBV2	TGTGCCAGCAGTGATCCAGGAGTAATCTCTGGAAACACCATATATTTT	CASSDPGVISGNTIYF
TRBD1	many	TRBJ1-1	TRBV12-3/TRBV12-4	TGTGCCAGCAGTTTTACAGACAGGGGTCGGACTGAAGCTTTCTTT	CASSFTDRGRTEAFF
NA	many	TRBJ2-6	TRBV7-8	TGTGCCAGCAGCTTAGCGGCGGCTGGGGCCAACGTCCTGACTTTC	CASSLAAAGANVLTF
NA	NA	TRBJ2-3	TRBV6-6	TGTGCCAGCAGTTCCGGGACTAGCACAGATACGCAGTATTTT	CASSSGTSTDTQYF
TRBD1	NA	TRBJ2-5	TRBV2	TGTGCCAGCAGTGGAGGACAGGCCGAGACCCAGTACTTC	CASSGGQAETQYF
NA	NA	TRBJ1-2	TRBV29-1	TGCAGCCTCGGGGAGAACTATGGCTACACCTTC	CSLGENYGYTF
NA	NA	TRBJ2-7	TRBV28	TGTGCCAGCAGTTTCGAGCAGTACTTC	CASSFEQYF
NA	NA	TRBJ2-3	TRBV9	TGTGCCAGCAGCGTAGCTGGTAGCGGCAGCACAGATACGCAGTATTTT	CASSVAGSGSTDTQYF
NA	NA	TRBJ1-1	TRBV29-1	TGCAGCGTAATGGGACGGAACACTGAAGCTTTCTTT	CSVMGRNTEAFF
TRBD1	NA	TRBJ1-3	TRBV4-3	TGCGCCAGCAGCCAAGCAGCCCGACAGGGCAGTGGAAACACCATATATTTT	CASSQAARQGSGNTIYF
NA	NA	TRBJ1-3	TRBV7-2	TGTGCCAGCAGCCTCAGGACAGTGAGCTCTGGAAACACCATATATTTT	CASSLRTVSSGNTIYF
TRBD1	many	TRBJ1-1	TRBV6-1	TGTGCCAGCAGTGGGACAGGGGGCTTCTCTGAAGCTTTCTTT	CASSGTGGFSEAFF
NA	few	TRBJ1-6	TRBV7-9	TGTGCCAGCAGCCTGCAGGGCAAGGGTAATTCACCCCTCCACTTT	CASSLQGKGNSPLHF
NA	NA	TRBJ1-5	TRBV2	TGTGCCAGCAGTGATTCGCATCCAAATCAGCCCCAGCATTTT	CASSDSHPNQPQHF
TRBD2	once	TRBJ2-7	TRBV7-9	TGTGCCAGCAGCTTTGCGGGACTAGAATACGAGCAGTACTTC	CASSFAGLEYEQYF
TRBD2	few	TRBJ2-1	TRBV24-1	TGTGCCACCAGTGATGCGGCGGGGGTGTCCTACAATGAGCAGTTCTTC	CATSDAAGVSYNEQFF
TRBD1	many	TRBJ1-1	TRBV7-2	TGTGCCAGCAGCTTCCGGAGGCAGGGGGCGCGGGGGACTGAAGCTTTCTTT	CASSFRRQGARGTEAFF
TRBD2	NA	TRBJ2-5	TRBV20-1	TGCAGTGCAGCCCTATCCGGACTAGCGGGCACCCAGTACTTC	CSAALSGLAGTQYF
TRBD1	NA	TRBJ2-2	TRBV6-6	TGTGCCAGCAGTTACCGGGACAGATTGACCGGGGAGCTGTTTTTT	CASSYRDRLTGELFF
NA	many	TRBJ2-3	TRBV6-6	TGTGCCAGCAGTACGCCAGGGTATGGGACAGATACGCAGTATTTT	CASSTPGYGTDTQYF
TRBD1	NA	TRBJ2-3	TRBV7-9	TGTGCCAGCAGCTTTACAGGGGCGGCAGATACGCAGTATTTT	CASSFTGAADTQYF
NA	NA	TRBJ1-1	TRBV29-1	TGCAGCGCCAAGACGATGAACACTCAAGCTTTCTTT	CSAKTMNTQAFF
TRBD2	many	TRBJ2-3	TRBV20-1	TGCAGTGCCCTTCAACCCGAAGCGGGGTATGGGGATACGCAGTATTTT	CSALQPEAGYGDTQYF
NA	NA	TRBJ2-1	TRBV6-1	TGTGCCAGCAAAAAGGACACCTACAATGAGCAGTTCTTC	CASKKDTYNEQFF
TRBD2	NA	TRBJ2-3	TRBV7-2	TGTGCCAGCAGCTTGACTAGCGGCACAGATACGCAGTATTTT	CASSLTSGTDTQYF
NA	many	TRBJ1-2	TRBV5-4	TGTGCCAGCAGCTTTGTCCAGGGAGCATTCTACACCTTC	CASSFVQGAFYTF
TRBD1	NA	TRBJ1-1	TRBV30	TGTGCCTGGAGTGGACAGGGGAACACTGAAGCTTTCTTT	CAWSGQGNTEAFF
TRBD2	NA	TRBJ2-3	TRBV20-1	TGCAGTGCTAGGCAAACTAGCGGGGGGGCCCCGCAGTATTTT	CSARQTSGGAPQYF
NA	many	TRBJ2-5	TRBV6-1	TGTGCCAGCAGGACGGACACCCTCCGAGAGACCCAGTACTTC	CASRTDTLRETQYF
TRBD2	many	TRBJ2-5	TRBV3-1	TGTGCCAGCAGCCAAGACCCAGCGGGGGGGATGGTGGCCCAGTACTTC	CASSQDPAGGMVAQYF
NA	NA	TRBJ2-7	TRBV20-1	TGCAGTGCTCGTCTAGACTACGAGCAGTACTTC	CSARLDYEQYF
TRBD1	many	TRBJ1-2	TRBV15	TGTGCCACCAGCACCCGTACAACAGGGGAGGGCTACACCTTC	CATSTRTTGEGYTF
TRBD1	NA	TRBJ1-1	TRBV6-5	TGTGCCAGCAGTTACTACGAGGGGGCGCAGGGTGAAGCTTTCTTT	CASSYYEGAQGEAFF
NA	NA	TRBJ2-2	TRBV7-9	TGTGCCACCTCCCCGGACAGCACCGGGGAGCTGTTTTTT	CATSPDSTGELFF
NA	few	TRBJ2-1	TRBV6-2/TRBV6-3	TGTGCCAGCAGTTACTCCGTGTATGAGCAGTTCTTC	CASSYSVYEQFF
TRBD2	many	TRBJ2-1	TRBV6-4	TGTGCCAGCAGTCTAGCGGGGCACTACAATGAGCAGTTCTTC	CASSLAGHYNEQFF
TRBD1	many	TRBJ2-7	TRBV7-9	TGTGCCAGCAGCTCAGCTCACAGGGGCCAACCCCTCCTTTACGAGCAGTACTTC	CASSSAHRGQPLLYEQYF
NA	NA	TRBJ1-2	TRBV10-2	TGCGCCAGCAGGTCAGGGTATGGCTACACCTTC	CASRSGYGYTF
TRBD2	few	TRBJ2-3	TRBV6-5	TGTGCCAGTCAGGGACTAGCGGGGGCAGATACGCAGTATTTT	CASQGLAGADTQYF
NA	few	TRBJ1-6	TRBV7-9	TGTGCCAGCCAGGGCTCCTATAATTCACCCCTCCACTTT	CASQGSYNSPLHF
NA	NA	TRBJ2-2	TRBV5-1	TGCGCCAGCAGCGCACACACCCTAGGGTCGACCGGGGAGCTGTTTTTT	CASSAHTLGSTGELFF
NA	many	TRBJ1-2	TRBV28	TGTGCCAGCAGTTTCGGCAGGCGCTATGGCTACACCTTC	CASSFGRRYGYTF
NA	NA	TRBJ1-3	TRBV30	TGTGCCTGGAGTATAGCCCTGGGACGGAACTCTGGAAACACCATATATTTT	CAWSIALGRNSGNTIYF
TRBD1	few	TRBJ2-7	TRBV5-1	TGCGCCAGCAGACCGGGACAGAGTTTTAGCGAGCAGTACTTC	CASRPGQSFSEQYF
NA	many	TRBJ1-2	TRBV29-1	TGCAGCGTTGTGGGGGACAACTATGGCTACACCTTC	CSVVGDNYGYTF
NA	NA	TRBJ2-7	TRBV29-1	TGCAGCGTTACTGAGTACTACGAGCAGTACTTC	CSVTEYYEQYF
NA	many	TRBJ1-5	TRBV20-1	TGCAGTGCTAGTATGGGAGATCGAAATCAGCCCCAGCATTTT	CSASMGDRNQPQHF
NA	many	TRBJ1-1	TRBV5-1	TGCGCCAGCAGTTTTGGTGGTGGAGCTGAAGCTTTCTTT	CASSFGGGAEAFF
NA	many	TRBJ2-3	TRBV7-9	TGTGCCAGCAGCTCCCGGACTAGCACAGATACGCAGTATTTT	CASSSRTSTDTQYF
TRBD1	NA	TRBJ1-2	TRBV7-6	TGTGCCAGCAGCCCGACAGGGTCTGGCTATGGCTACACCTTC	CASSPTGSGYGYTF
NA	few	TRBJ1-2	TRBV6-5	TGTGCCAGCAGTTACTCATCGGTCCCGCCCCCCTATGGCTACACCTTC	CASSYSSVPPPYGYTF
TRBD2	few	TRBJ2-7	TRBV10-3	TGTGCCACCGCCGAAGTGATAGCGGGGGGGTACGAGCAGTACTTC	CATAEVIAGGYEQYF
NA	NA	TRBJ1-1	TRBV20-1	TGCAGTGCTAGTACGTTTGACACTGAAGCTTTCTTT	CSASTFDTEAFF
NA	many	TRBJ2-3	TRBV20-1	TGCAGTGCTAGAGACCGGGTAGCAGATACGCAGTATTTT	CSARDRVADTQYF
NA	few	TRBJ1-4	TRBV6-6	TGTGCCAGCAGTTACTGGGGGGGTAATGAAAAACTGTTTTTT	CASSYWGGNEKLFF
NA	NA	TRBJ1-5	TRBV9	TGTGCCAGCAGCCAACCAGGGGTCAATCAGCCCCAGCATTTT	CASSQPGVNQPQHF